The TCR beta chain under discussion was sequenced for a study of response to subunit inactivated influenza vaccine. Study-wide results and limits: The authors suggested that every seasonal influenza vaccination recruits few new T cells.

One entry per CDR3 protein, called by TCRdb with MiXCR from the RT-PCR reads. The table lists more than 700,000 distinct CDR3 sequences, 21% of them singletons, with roughly a tenth in the top ten. On this clonotype itself: The target antigen is unknown.

Looked up from germline, CDR1 is DFQATT and CDR2 is SNEGSKA (reference sequence). CDR3 length: 15 residues. J gave up 1 base and V 5 bases, and 10 bases lay outside the gene matches. The receptor was isolated from a man aged 45-65 years who received an inactivated influenza vaccine. The chain has TRBV20-1 and TRBJ1-1, with 7 bases that match TRBD1. This specimen was PBMCs from blood, taken roughly 5 days after vaccination. DNA of the CDR3: TGCAGTGCTTCTTCCGGGACAGCCAAGAACACTGAAGCTTTCTTT. This sequence encodes CSASSGTAKNTEAFF.